This record covers a single T cell receptor (beta chain). This specimen belongs to a study of blood T cell repertoires in COVID-19. The wider study: In each case, the material was cDNA or gDNA derived from T cells, B-cell-depleted T cells, or PBMCs.

Method: immunoSEQ multiplex PCR; TCRdb's copy keeps in-frame clones and lacks some. Altogether hundreds of thousands of clones are present, 80% to 90% being singletons, with the ten largest covering roughly 1%. There are 13 residues in the CDR3. V lost 5 bases and J lost 4, with 11 bases in between. This rearrangement joins TRBV12-3 or TRBV12-4 to TRBJ2-5; D is possibly TRBD2 (5 bases). Sequencing was carried out using PBMCs or T cells enriched from blood (not recorded which). This clonotype originated in a man aged 18 to 30 who had recovered from COVID-19. CDR3 in amino acids: CASSPAAGETQYF. The DNA of the CDR3 is TGTGCCAGCAGTCCCGCGGCGGGAGAGACCCAGTACTTC.